The rows below give T cell receptor beta chains drawn from one sample of a study of blood T cell repertoires in COVID-19. Only in-frame clones appear in the TCRdb table, and some are missing; sequencing was by immunoSEQ multiplex PCR. The sample lists 36,000 or so clones; over 75% were seen once. The sample taken for sequencing was peripheral blood. The source is a human donor in a cohort sampled during active COVID-19. CDR3s include the opening cysteine and the closing phenylalanine or tryptophan. D genes are given only for firm matches. The size entry is marked missing in some rows and otherwise reads once, few, many or a size class.

abundance	j_gene	v_gene	d_gene	CDR3aa	CDR3nt
NA	TRBJ1-5	TRBV18	NA	CASSPGSDSMRQPQHF	TGTGCCAGCTCACCAGGCTCGGACAGCATGCGTCAGCCCCAGCATTTT
NA	TRBJ2-7	TRBV11-2	NA	CASSLGGRVEQYF	TGTGCCAGCAGCTTGGGGGGGCGGGTCGAGCAGTACTTC
NA	TRBJ2-6	TRBV21-1	NA	CASSPLPRISGANVLTF	TGTGCCAGCAGCCCCCTTCCCAGGATATCTGGGGCCAACGTCCTGACTTTC
NA	TRBJ1-5	TRBV7-2	NA	CASSLPSLGNQPQHF	TGTGCCAGCAGCTTACCGTCTCTTGGCAATCAGCCCCAGCATTTT
NA	TRBJ1-5	TRBV28	NA	CASSFWRQINQPQHF	TGTGCCAGCAGTTTCTGGCGACAGATCAATCAGCCCCAGCATTTT
NA	TRBJ2-7	TRBV19	NA	CASSIAAGTSYEQYF	TGTGCCAGTAGTATAGCAGCAGGGACATCCTACGAGCAGTACTTC
NA	TRBJ1-5	TRBV28	TRBD1	CASSRTGGGQPQHF	TGTGCCAGCAGCCGCACAGGGGGGGGTCAGCCCCAGCATTTT
NA	TRBJ2-2	TRBV5-1	NA	CASSLRSGELFF	TGCGCCAGCAGCCTGAGGTCCGGGGAGCTGTTTTTT
NA	TRBJ2-5	TRBV24-1	TRBD1	CATSGGDRAWETQYF	TGTGCCACCAGTGGGGGGGACAGGGCCTGGGAGACCCAGTACTTC
once	TRBJ1-2	TRBV5-8	NA	CASSLASVGYTF	TGTGCCAGCAGCTTGGCCTCGGTGGGCTACACCTTC
NA	TRBJ2-7	TRBV27	NA	CASSASRLAQSYEQYF	TGTGCCAGCAGTGCCTCGCGGCTAGCGCAATCCTACGAGCAGTACTTC
NA	TRBJ2-7	TRBV7-9	TRBD2	CASSSGLAVPYEQYF	TGTGCCAGCAGCTCGGGACTAGCGGTACCCTACGAGCAGTACTTC
NA	TRBJ2-5	TRBV10-3	NA	CAIRGQIQETQYF	TGTGCCATCAGGGGACAAATACAAGAGACCCAGTACTTC
NA	TRBJ2-3	TRBV11-2	TRBD2	CASSRGPSGSGTDTQYF	TGTGCCAGCAGCCGGGGCCCTAGCGGGAGTGGCACAGATACGCAGTATTTT
NA	TRBJ2-2	TRBV27	TRBD1	CASSSQGAGTGELFF	TGTGCCAGCAGTTCCCAGGGGGCTGGCACCGGGGAGCTGTTTTTT
NA	TRBJ2-1	TRBV27	TRBD2	CASSLSAGVDEQFF	TGTGCCAGCAGTTTATCAGCGGGAGTCGATGAGCAGTTCTTC
NA	TRBJ2-5	TRBV24-1	TRBD1	CATSERSDRGETQYF	TGTGCCACCAGTGAACGTTCTGACAGGGGGGAGACCCAGTACTTC
NA	TRBJ2-1	TRBV7-2	NA	CASSLGHYNEQFF	TGTGCCAGCAGCTTAGGACACTACAATGAGCAGTTCTTC
once	TRBJ2-7	TRBV7-6	TRBD2	CASSSSVSGTSGTYEQYF	TGTGCCAGCAGCTCGTCAGTTTCCGGGACTAGCGGGACCTACGAGCAGTACTTC
NA	TRBJ2-5	TRBV7-9	NA	CASSPGQRETQYF	TGTGCCAGCAGCCCCGGACAAAGGGAGACCCAGTACTTC
NA	TRBJ2-3	TRBV24-1	NA	CATSDGQRTDTQYF	TGTGCCACCAGTGATGGGCAACGCACAGATACGCAGTATTTT
NA	TRBJ2-7	TRBV6-2/TRBV6-3	TRBD2	CASSFLAGGGEQYF	TGTGCCAGCAGTTTCCTAGCGGGAGGTGGGGAGCAGTACTTC
NA	TRBJ2-1	TRBV5-6	TRBD2	CASSAGLAGGPHEQFF	TGTGCCAGCAGCGCCGGACTAGCGGGAGGGCCTCATGAGCAGTTCTTC
NA	TRBJ2-5	TRBV4-3	TRBD2	CASSHEGLAGDGTQYF	TGCGCCAGCAGCCACGAGGGACTAGCGGGGGACGGGACCCAGTACTTC
NA	TRBJ2-2	TRBV10-1	TRBD1	CASRGDRDTGELFF	TGCGCCAGCAGGGGAGACAGGGACACCGGGGAGCTGTTTTTT
NA	TRBJ2-2	TRBV5-1	TRBD1	CASSPGGGGTGELFF	TGCGCCAGCAGCCCAGGGGGCGGCGGCACCGGGGAGCTGTTTTTT
NA	TRBJ2-2	TRBV4-1	TRBD2	CASSRQIQGLAGVGPGELFF	TGCGCCAGCAGCCGACAAATCCAGGGACTAGCGGGAGTCGGGCCCGGGGAGCTGTTTTTT